These T cell receptor beta chains were read from a single sample in a study of blood T cell repertoires in COVID-19. TCRdb's copy holds only in-frame clones and misses some; the assay was immunoSEQ multiplex PCR. The data contain more than 200,000 clones, 80% to 90% of them singletons. The sample comprised peripheral blood. The source of these receptors is a man older than 75 with acute or convalescent COVID-19. The CDR3 runs from the conserved cysteine through the conserved F or W. The D gene is left open where the match is weak. Expanded clones get a size class; other rows say once, few or many, or leave the size out.

TRBJ2-5,TRBD1,-,TRBV29-1,CSVKRQGISEETQYF,TGCAGCGTTAAGAGACAGGGGATTTCGGAAGAGACCCAGTACTTC
TRBJ2-2,TRBD1,-,TRBV27,CASSFTGVITGELFF,TGTGCCAGCAGTTTTACAGGGGTGATAACCGGGGAGCTGTTTTTT
TRBJ1-1,-,-,TRBV6-1,CASSERGVNTEAFF,TGTGCCAGCAGTGAACGGGGGGTGAACACTGAAGCTTTCTTT
TRBJ1-3,-,-,TRBV11-2,CASSLNILADSSAENTIYF,TGTGCCAGCAGCTTAAATATTTTGGCGGACAGCAGTGCCGAAAACACCATATATTTT
TRBJ2-2,-,-,TRBV13,CASMNSVLLRTGELFF,TGTGCCAGCATGAATAGCGTCCTCCTACGCACCGGGGAGCTGTTTTTT
TRBJ1-2,-,-,TRBV27,CASSRRGANGYTF,TGTGCCAGCAGTCGGCGGGGGGCAAATGGCTACACCTTC
TRBJ1-5,-,-,TRBV5-1,CASSLSGADNQPQHF,TGCGCCAGCAGCTTGTCTGGGGCGGACAATCAGCCCCAGCATTTT
TRBJ1-6,TRBD1,-,TRBV3-1/TRBV3-2,CASSLGTDNSPLHF,TGTGCCAGCAGCTTGGGGACAGATAATTCACCCCTCCACTTT
TRBJ1-2,TRBD1,-,TRBV6-6,CASSYPGTGTIGYTF,TGTGCCAGCAGTTACCCCGGGACAGGAACGATTGGCTACACCTTC
TRBJ2-5,TRBD2,-,TRBV3-1/TRBV3-2,CASNEWEGTDPLETQYF,TGTGCCAGCAACGAGTGGGAGGGAACAGACCCTCTGGAGACCCAGTACTTC
TRBJ2-2,-,once,TRBV11-2,CASSLEGRANTGELFF,TGTGCCAGCAGCTTAGAGGGCAGGGCGAACACCGGGGAGCTGTTTTTT
TRBJ2-3,-,-,TRBV6-5,CASRQLGGPTDTQYF,TGTGCCAGCAGACAACTCGGGGGGCCCACAGATACGCAGTATTTT
TRBJ1-4,-,-,TRBV19,CASSETRQNEKLFF,TGTGCCAGTAGCGAGACACGGCAAAATGAAAAACTGTTTTTT
TRBJ1-5,-,-,TRBV7-9,CASSPVQGESQPQHF,TGTGCCAGCAGCCCCGTACAGGGCGAGAGTCAGCCCCAGCATTTT
TRBJ2-1,TRBD1,-,TRBV5-1,CASTLVTGRLDEQFF,TGCGCCAGCACCTTAGTGACAGGGCGGCTCGATGAGCAGTTCTTC
TRBJ2-3,TRBD1,-,TRBV28,CASSFTGGSTDTQYF,TGTGCCAGCAGTTTCACAGGGGGATCCACAGATACGCAGTATTTT
TRBJ1-6,TRBD1,-,TRBV5-1,CASSSDRGLSNSPLHF,TGCGCCAGCAGCTCAGACAGGGGGCTGTCAAATTCACCCCTCCACTTT
TRBJ2-7,TRBD2,-,TRBV30,CAWSPASGEQEEQYF,TGTGCCTGGAGTCCGGCTAGCGGAGAACAAGAGGAGCAGTACTTC
TRBJ2-7,-,-,TRBV6-6,CASSYSGGADSYEQYF,TGTGCCAGCAGTTACTCAGGAGGGGCCGACTCCTACGAGCAGTACTTC
TRBJ2-1,TRBD2,-,TRBV11-1,CASSLGPSGGSYEQFF,TGTGCCAGCAGCTTAGGGCCTAGCGGGGGATCGTATGAGCAGTTCTTC
TRBJ1-1,-,-,TRBV5-4,CASSLAVDRNTEAFF,TGTGCCAGCAGCCTCGCGGTGGACAGGAACACTGAAGCTTTCTTT
TRBJ1-2,-,-,TRBV27,CASSSLVGGGKANYGYTF,TGTGCCAGCAGTTCCCTGGTTGGGGGGGGAAAAGCTAACTATGGCTACACCTTC
TRBJ2-5,TRBD1,-,TRBV14,CASRRGNEGAQETQYF,TGTGCCAGCAGACGAGGCAATGAGGGGGCACAAGAGACCCAGTACTTC
TRBJ2-7,-,-,TRBV4-3,CASSQDFSRGEQYF,TGCGCCAGCAGCCAAGATTTTAGCAGGGGCGAGCAGTACTTC
TRBJ2-7,-,-,TRBV5-5,CASSFGTGSYEQYF,TGTGCCAGCAGCTTCGGCACAGGGAGCTACGAGCAGTACTTC
TRBJ2-5,TRBD1,-,TRBV9,CASSVAQGMETQYF,TGTGCCAGCAGCGTAGCACAGGGGATGGAGACCCAGTACTTC
TRBJ2-1,TRBD2,-,TRBV15,CATSRGKASGGQSYNEQFF,TGTGCCACCAGCAGAGGGAAGGCTAGCGGGGGGCAGTCCTACAATGAGCAGTTCTTC
TRBJ2-2,TRBD2,-,TRBV4-2,CASSPLGAGGPGTGELFF,TGTGCCAGCAGCCCCCTGGGGGCGGGAGGGCCGGGCACCGGGGAGCTGTTTTTT
TRBJ1-3,-,-,TRBV20-1,CSASTPDTIYF,TGCAGTGCTAGTACCCCGGACACCATATATTTT
TRBJ2-6,-,-,TRBV19,CASSTQRGSGANVLTF,TGTGCCAGTAGTACTCAAAGGGGCTCTGGGGCCAACGTCCTGACTTTC
TRBJ2-2,TRBD2,once,TRBV13,CASSSLAGVPNTGELFF,TGTGCCAGCAGCTCTCTAGCGGGAGTACCGAACACCGGGGAGCTGTTTTTT
TRBJ2-3,TRBD2,-,TRBV15,CATSRGLAGATDTQYF,TGTGCCACCAGCAGAGGGCTAGCGGGAGCCACAGATACGCAGTATTTT
TRBJ1-1,TRBD1,-,TRBV7-2,CASSVDRGVVTEAFF,TGTGCCAGCAGCGTGGACAGGGGAGTCGTAACTGAAGCTTTCTTT
TRBJ1-2,-,-,TRBV5-5,CASSLGTASTF,TGTGCCAGCAGCTTGGGGACAGCGTCCACCTTC
TRBJ1-1,-,-,TRBV27,CASSDPHRGGTEAFF,TGTGCCAGCAGTGATCCGCACCGCGGGGGAACTGAAGCTTTCTTT
TRBJ1-3,-,-,TRBV20-1,CSTRTGNTIYF,TGCAGCACGCGGACTGGAAACACCATATATTTT
TRBJ1-3,-,-,TRBV9,CASSTNSGNTIYF,TGTGCCAGCAGTACAAACTCTGGAAACACCATATATTTT
TRBJ2-3,TRBD2,-,TRBV5-1,CASSLVATSGTAGDTQYF,TGCGCCAGCAGCTTGGTGGCGACTAGCGGGACAGCGGGGGATACGCAGTATTTT
TRBJ1-5,TRBD1,-,TRBV6-5,CASSYRDRVGNQPQHF,TGTGCCAGCAGCTACCGGGACAGAGTTGGCAATCAGCCCCAGCATTTT
TRBJ1-4,-,-,TRBV11-2,CASSALQGWDEKLFF,TGTGCCAGCAGCGCTCTACAGGGATGGGATGAAAAACTGTTTTTT
TRBJ2-7,TRBD1,-,TRBV5-1,CASSSVGTDFEQYF,TGCGCCAGCAGCTCAGTCGGGACAGACTTCGAGCAGTACTTC
TRBJ1-1,-,-,TRBV4-1,CASSQGHSGETEAFF,TGCGCCAGCAGCCAAGGCCACTCAGGGGAGACTGAAGCTTTCTTT